This entry concerns a single T cell receptor beta chain. This specimen comes from a study of blood T cell repertoires in COVID-19. Study-wide context: Whether acute or convalescent, the COVID-19 samples came from the United States, Italy and Spain. PBMCs, B-cell-depleted T cells, or T cells provided the cDNA or gDNA that made up the material.

Enrolled through a virtual design, the participants were between roughly 18 and 90 years of age and came from fewer than 30 US areas. Participants reported their clinical history, and cohort assignment relied on those reports. Sequencing was performed with immunoSEQ multiplex PCR; in TCRdb, only in-frame clones are kept and a portion is missing. The data show 170,000 or so clones, roughly 90% seen once. Deletions cut 10 bases from V and 0 bases from J, with 14 bases between. There are 14 residues in the CDR3. Germline CDR1 is SNHLY and CDR2 is FYNNEI. The chain has TRBV2 and TRBJ2-3; possible D gene TRBD1, 5 bases. The receptor was isolated from a woman in her forties or fifties who had recovered from COVID-19. Material for sequencing was PBMCs or T cells enriched from blood (not recorded which). The CDR3 loop is CAIKARGSTDTQYF. The CDR3, as DNA: TGTGCCATAAAAGCAAGGGGTAGCACAGATACGCAGTATTTT. Full variable domain (outside the CDR3, taken from reference TRBV2 and TRBJ2-3): EPEVTQTPSHQVTQMGQEVILRCVPISNHLYFYWYRQILGQKVEFLVSFYNNEISEKSEIFDDQFSVERPDGSNFTLKIRSTKLEDSAMYFCAIKARGSTDTQYFGPGTRLTVL.